The next 27 T cell receptor beta chains were all read from a single sample in a study of blood T cells in healthy people across ages (dated by TCRdb to between 2014 and 2017). The library was produced with 5' RACE. The instrument was an Illumina HiSeq 2500. The second PCR ran for roughly 7 to 12 cycles and used a J-beta primer mix along with a sample-barcoded 5' primer. Clones were called with MiXCR by TCRdb after fastp trimmed the public reads at Q25, and only in-frame beta chains were retained. Rows with one shared CDR3 protein collapse into an entry with the most common genes and DNA. This sample comprises hundreds of thousands of distinct CDR3 sequences, approximately 30% of them detected only once. The ten largest clonotypes hold roughly 14% of the sample. Sequencing was carried out using blood. The receptors here all came from a woman over 75 in good health.

This clonotype has a single count. The genes are TRBV28 and TRBJ1-2; 12 positions match TRBD1. Germline CDR1 reads MDHEN; CDR2 reads SYDVKM. V lost 6 bases to trimming and J lost 4 bases; unmatched junction nucleotides: 9. The CDR3 spans 16 residues. The CDR3 loop is CASRPGQGAGGYGYTF. DNA of the CDR3: TGTGCCAGCAGACCGGGACAGGGGGCGGGCGGCTATGGCTACACCTTC.

This clonotype was recorded many times. This chain connects TRBV28 to TRBJ2-7; D remains unclear. Per germline, CDR1 MDHEN and CDR2 SYDVKM. With 4 bases removed from V and 2 bases from J, the gap between germline ends came to 6 bases. The CDR3 consists of 12 residues. The CDR3 is CASSYSTYEQYF. The CDR3 DNA sequence: TGTGCCAGCAGTTACAGTACCTACGAGCAGTACTTC.

V gene TRBV2 combines with J gene TRBJ1-2; 10 bases are shared with TRBD1. CDR1 is SNHLY and CDR2 is FYNNEI in the germline V gene. The CDR3 is 14 residues long. V shed 0 bases, J shed 7 bases, and the junction held 2 bases outside the gene matches. In nucleotides, the CDR3 is TGTGCCAGCAGTGAAGCGAGGACAGGGGGTGGCTACACCTTC. It translates to CASSEARTGGGYTF.

This clonotype showed up many times. This chain connects TRBV6-2 or TRBV6-3 to TRBJ2-7, with D unresolved. CDR3 length: 15 amino acids. Trimming took 0 bases from V and 2 from J, leaving 11 bases between them. Germline CDR1 reads MNHEY; CDR2 reads SVGEGT. The CDR3 loop is CASSYSNKGAYEQYF. The CDR3 nucleotides read TGTGCCAGCAGTTACTCGAATAAGGGTGCCTACGAGCAGTACTTC.

This clonotype was seen a few times. This chain connects TRBV20-1 to TRBJ2-5; tentatively, D is TRBD1 (5 bases). The germline gives CDR1 DFQATT, CDR2 SNEGSKA (reference sequence). This CDR3 contains 12 residues. Trimming removed 3 bases at V and 11 bases at J, with 16 bases between. CDR3 protein: CSASDSGNEQYF. CDR3 nucleotides: TGCAGTGCTAGCGACAGTGGCAATGAGCAGTACTTC.

This clonotype was detected many times. V usage is TRBV12-3 or TRBV12-4 and J usage is TRBJ2-5; 11 bases agree with TRBD2. V shed 6 bases, J shed 1 base, and the junction held 4 bases outside the gene matches. This CDR3 spans 15 amino acids. DNA of the CDR3: TGTGCCAGCAGCTCTAGCGGGGGGACCCAAGAGACCCAGTACTTC. Translating gives CASSSSGGTQETQYF.

The rearrangement joins TRBV5-1 to TRBJ2-5, with TRBD1 matching 7 bases. In germline, CDR1 is SGHRS, CDR2 YFSETQ. The junction had 6 bases not matched to a gene; V was cut back by 3 bases and J by 4 bases. The CDR3 has 14 amino acids. The CDR3: CASSWGQSAETQYF. The CDR3 DNA reads as TGCGCCAGCAGCTGGGGACAGTCGGCAGAGACCCAGTACTTC. The full variable domain, in which reference TRBV5-1 and TRBJ2-5 provide the parts outside the CDR3, is KAGVTQTPRYLIKTRGQQVTLSCSPISGHRSVSWYQQTPGQGLQFLFEYFSETQRNKGNFPGRFSGRQFSNSRSEMNVSTLELGDSALYLCASSWGQSAETQYFGPGTRLLVL.

V gene TRBV19 combines with J gene TRBJ2-6, with a possible D match to TRBD2 (6 bases). The CDR3 is 17 amino acids. The V gene lost 7 bases and the J gene lost 2 bases, with 18 bases spanning the gap. Germline V CDR1 and CDR2: LNHDA, SQIVND (reference sequence). CDR3 protein: CASMRGPKEPGANVLTF. CDR3 DNA sequence: TGTGCCAGTATGCGGGGCCCTAAAGAACCTGGGGCCAACGTCCTGACTTTC.

To note about this clonotype: A read error may be the cause here, since a much bigger clone is one base away. The chain recombines TRBV7-2 with TRBJ2-3, with TRBD2 matching over 8 bases. Germline CDR1 SGHTA, CDR2 FQGNSA. The CDR3 contains 12 residues. V dropped 7 bases and J dropped 9; count of bases not matched to a gene: 6. The CDR3 DNA follows: TGTGCCAGCACCGGGGGGGGCCTCACGCAGTATTTT. Translation gives CASTGGGLTQYF.

This clonotype has ten or more counts. The chain links TRBV5-1 to TRBJ2-3; 9 bases map to TRBD1. With V trimmed by 1 base and J by 2 bases, 2 bases remained unmatched. Germline CDR1 SGHRS, CDR2 YFSETQ. The CDR3 runs 15 residues. CDR3 in amino acids: CASSLTGGITDTQYF. The CDR3 bases are TGCGCCAGCAGCTTGACAGGGGGCATCACAGATACGCAGTATTTT.

This clonotype was observed many times. The chain has TRBV27 and TRBJ2-7, with TRBD1 matching over 9 bases. This CDR3 region has 14 residues. Per the germline V gene, CDR1 is MNHEY and CDR2 is SMNVEV (reference sequence). The J segment lost 3 bases and the V segment lost 2 bases, leaving 2 bases of the junction unmatched. For the CDR3, the DNA is TGTGCCAGCAGTTTACAGGGACAGGGCTACGAGCAGTACTTC. It encodes CASSLQGQGYEQYF.

This clonotype was seen many times. At one boundary the junction diverges from the germline segment, which might be a read error. The CDR3 loop is CSARVLGNQETQYF. CDR3 DNA: TGCAGTGCTAGGGTACTAGGGAACCAGGAGACCCAGTACTTC. This chain connects TRBV20-1 to TRBJ2-5; D may be TRBD2 (5 bases). The V gene's germline CDR1 is DFQATT and CDR2 SNEGSKA (reference sequence). The CDR3 length is 14 residues.

Remarks on this clonotype: Its ends do not fully match the called genes, so a read error is possible. V gene TRBV28 combines with J gene TRBJ2-3; a weak D match, TRBD2 (6 bases). This CDR3 has 14 residues. CDR1 and CDR2 (germline): MDHEN, SYDVKM. CDR3 sequence reads: CAISGLLGTDTQYF. In nucleotides, the CDR3 is TGTGCCATCAGTGGACTATTGGGCACAGATACGCAGTATTTT.

This clonotype has only a few counts. The chain recombines TRBV7-2 with TRBJ1-2; D is undetermined. V was pared by 5 bases and J by 2 bases, with 12 bases between. Germline assignment: CDR1 SGHTA and CDR2 FQGNSA. The CDR3 loop spans 14 amino acids. As DNA, the CDR3 is TGTGCCAGCAGCCCCCGTGTAGGGAACTATGGCTACACCTTC. This translates into CASSPRVGNYGYTF.

The rearrangement links TRBV6-2 or TRBV6-3 to TRBJ2-3, with TRBD1 matching over 10 bases. Germline V gives CDR1 MNHEY, CDR2 SVGEGT. The CDR3 length is 15 residues. V gave up 8 bases and J gave up 6 bases; unmatched junction bases: 11. This CDR3 reads CASHLRQGAGDTQYF. Here the CDR3 DNA reads TGTGCCAGCCACCTCAGACAGGGGGCAGGGGATACGCAGTATTTT.

DNA of the CDR3: TGTGCCAGCAGTAGGGACAGCACAGATGTGCAGTATTTT. As protein: CASSRDSTDVQYF. V is TRBV12-3 or TRBV12-4 and J is TRBJ2-3; 7 bases are a match to TRBD1. This CDR3 is built from 13 residues. The J segment lost 11 bases and the V segment lost 5 bases, leaving 10 bases of the junction unmatched.

This clonotype was recorded a few times. The chain is built from TRBV2 and TRBJ1-4; D is unresolved. Between the trimmed V and J ends, which lost 8 bases and 2 bases, there was a span of 9 bases. CDR1 is SNHLY and CDR2 is FYNNEI in the germline V gene. The length of the CDR3 is 13 residues. In nucleotides, the CDR3 is TGTGCCAGCGGTGGGCGGACTAATGAAAAACTGTTTTTT. Protein sequence: CASGGRTNEKLFF.

This chain uses TRBV29-1 with TRBJ1-6; weak D call: TRBD1 (5 bases). This CDR3 spans 15 amino acids. Per the germline V gene, CDR1 is SQVTM and CDR2 is ANQGSEA. Trimming removed 5 bases from V and 1 base from J, with 12 bases in between. The CDR3, as DNA: TGCAGCGTTCTCGATAAGGGGTCCTATAATTCACCCCTCCACTTT. This codes for CSVLDKGSYNSPLHF.

Concerning this clonotype itself: Possible read error: a much larger clone is one base away. The V gene is TRBV3-1, the J gene TRBJ2-1, with 7 nucleotides matching TRBD1. The CDR3 extends over 15 amino acids. After removal of 1 base from V and 4 bases from J, the junction contained 4 bases not matched to a gene. Germline CDR1 LGHDT, CDR2 YNNKEL (reference sequence). The CDR3 nucleotides are TGTGCCAGCAGCCAAGGAGAGGGGGCTTACAATGAGCAGTTCTTC. The encoded protein is CASSQGEGAYNEQFF.

Comment on this clonotype: One end of the junction does not line up with germline, which may come from a read error. The rearrangement joins TRBV27 to TRBJ2-7, with TRBD1 identical over 8 bases. The assigned J gene may be wrong: the sequence end matches TRBJ2-5 better. The CDR3 loop spans 13 amino acids. Germline V gene sequence: CDR1 MNHEY, CDR2 SMNVEV (reference sequence). CDR3 region: CASSWTGQGTQYF. The CDR3 nucleotides read TGTGCCAGCAGCTGGACAGGGCAAGGGACCCAGTACTTC.

There are many counts of this clonotype. The V gene is TRBV20-1, the J gene TRBJ1-5; D remains unclear. Germline V gene lookup returns CDR1 DFQATT and CDR2 SNEGSKA (reference sequence). This CDR3 spans 13 amino acids. V shed 3 bases and J shed 1 base, with 7 bases lying between them. CDR3 loop: CSASPGSNQPQHF. CDR3 sequence (DNA): TGCAGTGCTAGTCCGGGGAGCAATCAGCCCCAGCATTTT.

This clonotype turned up a few times. The chain recombines TRBV6-2 or TRBV6-3 with TRBJ2-1; 11 nucleotides match TRBD2. The CDR3 is made up of 16 amino acids. V gave up 5 bases and J gave up 6 bases; unmatched junction bases: 9. Germline CDR1 and CDR2: MNHEY and SVGEGT. The CDR3 nucleotides read TGTGCCAGCAGTACCGGGACTAGCGGATTGCGCAATGAGCAGTTCTTC. This sequence encodes CASSTGTSGLRNEQFF.

Ten or more counts support this clonotype. The chain links TRBV7-2 to TRBJ1-1, with D maybe TRBD1 (5 bases). Germline loops: CDR1 SGHTA, CDR2 FQGNSA. This CDR3 contains 15 residues. Deletions cut 7 bases from V and 4 bases from J, with 19 bases between. The chain's CDR3 is CASTRGGGGGTEAFF. The CDR3 bases are TGTGCCAGCACCCGAGGCGGGGGAGGTGGCACTGAAGCTTTCTTT.

Remarks on this clonotype: This may come from a read error, since a much larger clone is one base off. The chain has TRBV2 and TRBJ2-3, with a weak D call TRBD2 (6 bases). Germline-derived CDR1 and CDR2 are SNHLY and FYNNEI. CDR3 size: 13 residues. The CDR3, as DNA: TGTGCCCGCAGTGAAGCGCGGGGTCCATCGCAGTATTTT. Protein product: CARSEARGPSQYF.

The V and J genes are TRBV10-3 and TRBJ1-6; D is possibly TRBD1 (6 bases). V was trimmed by 6 bases and J by 8 bases, leaving 17 bases between them. CDR3 length: 15 amino acids. Looked up from germline, CDR1 is ENHRY and CDR2 is SYGVKD. CDR3 in amino acids: CAIRGTPESDSPLHF. The CDR3 bases are TGTGCCATCAGAGGGACACCCGAAAGTGATTCACCCCTCCACTTT.

This clonotype was observed many times. The chain couples TRBV11-2 to TRBJ1-1, with TRBD1 identical over 11 bases. CDR1 and CDR2 (germline): SGHAT, FQNNGV. Losses at the gene ends were 4 bases for V and 5 bases for J; bases not matched to a gene: 9. The CDR3 runs to 16 residues. CDR3 sequence (DNA): TGTGCCAGCAGCTCCCCGGGACAGGGGGTTTCGACTGAAGCTTTCTTT. It translates to CASSSPGQGVSTEAFF. The full variable domain, rest sourced from reference TRBV11-2 and TRBJ1-1, is EAGVAQSPRYKIIEKRQSVAFWCNPISGHATLYWYQQILGQGPKLLIQFQNNGVVDDSQLPKDRFSAERLKGVDSTLKIQPAKLEDSAVYLCASSSPGQGVSTEAFFGQGTRLTVV.

This clonotype was observed a handful of times. This rearrangement joins TRBV7-2 to TRBJ1-5; maybe TRBD1 (5 bases). CDR3 length: 16 amino acids. Trimming cost V 5 bases and J 1 base, with 15 bases left between them. Germline loops: CDR1 SGHTA, CDR2 FQGNSA. The CDR3 DNA follows: TGTGCCAGCAGCCCCCAACTGGGGCTCAGCAATCAGCCCCAGCATTTT. This codes for CASSPQLGLSNQPQHF.